In its sample, the clone carrying this T cell receptor (beta chain) was seen a few times. The source of the sample is a study of OX40 agonist ivuxolimab in advanced cancers. Study at large: Each dose-escalation patient presented with hepatocellular carcinoma, melanoma, renal cell or head and neck cancer.

Germline loops: CDR1 KGHSH, CDR2 LQKENI. This CDR3 region has 14 residues. V lost 2 bases, J lost 6 bases, and 6 bases stayed unmatched. The method was immunoSEQ multiplex PCR; TCRdb's version includes in-frame clones alone and lacks a portion of them. In the table there are around 70,000 clones, 85% of which are singletons. The specimen was CD4+ or CD8+ T cells sorted from blood, collected in a trial of the OX40 agonist ivuxolimab. The rearrangement uses TRBV18 and TRBJ2-7, with 8 bases that match TRBD1. The TCR sequence derives from an adult with an advanced solid tumor such as melanoma, head and neck, liver or kidney cancer. Written as DNA, the CDR3 is TGTGCCAGCTCACCAAGTGACAGGGGCTCCGAGCAGTACTTC. Amino acids: CASSPSDRGSEQYF.